One sample yielded the 10 T cell receptor beta chains listed below, sequenced in a study of T cell repertoires in cytomegalovirus infection. MiXCR, applied by TCRdb to the reads, yields one record per CDR3 protein. The sample consists of about 600,000 distinct CDR3 sequences, approximately 24% of them appearing once. Sequenced: CD8+ T cells from PBMCs. All receptors derive from a human donor in good health (CMV status not recorded). Some clones in this sample may be carry-over from other donors' samples.

The chain couples TRBV6-7 to TRBJ2-6, with 7 bases lining up with TRBD1. TRBV6-7 is recorded as an ORF, its role being uncertain. V shed 4 bases and J 0 bases; nucleotides not matched to a gene: 9. CDR3 length: 18 residues. The CDR3 spells CASSSVDRFLSGANVLTF. The CDR3 DNA reads as TGTGCCAGCAGTTCCGTGGACAGGTTCCTCTCTGGGGCCAACGTCCTGACTTTC.

The chain employs TRBV2 and TRBJ2-7; no reliable D call. V shed 8 bases and J shed 6 bases, with 17 bases lying between them. There are 13 residues in the CDR3. Germline-derived CDR1 and CDR2 are SNHLY and FYNNEI. The CDR3 protein is CASHDQRNVEQYV. In nucleotides, the CDR3 is TGTGCCAGCCACGACCAAAGGAATGTCGAGCAGTACGTC.

The chain links TRBV6-2 or TRBV6-3 to TRBJ2-4; 9 nucleotides match TRBD2. V gave up 7 bases and J gave up 9 bases; unmatched junction bases: 10. The CDR3 has 14 amino acids. CDR1 is MNHEY and CDR2 is SVGEGT in the germline V gene. The CDR3 nucleotides read TGTGCCAGCACTGGGCGGGGGGGCCGGGGCATTCAGTACTTC. It codes for CASTGRGGRGIQYF.

This clonotype was counted a few times. The chain links TRBV9 to TRBJ1-6; D is undetermined. Trimming removed 4 bases from V and 9 bases from J, with 20 bases in between. Germline CDR1 SGDLS, CDR2 YYNGEE. The CDR3 length is 16 residues. The CDR3 spells CASSPSDRMISSPLHF. The CDR3 coding sequence is TGTGCCAGCAGCCCCTCCGACCGAATGATTAGTTCACCCCTCCACTTT.

This clonotype was seen repeatedly, ten times or more. The genes are TRBV7-9 and TRBJ1-1, with D maybe TRBD1 (5 bases). There are 12 residues in the CDR3. Deletions cut 1 base from V and 6 bases from J, with 6 bases between. CDR1 and CDR2 from the germline V gene are SEHNR and FQNEAQ (reference sequence). In DNA, the CDR3 is TGTGCCAGCAGCTTAGGGGGCCCTGAAGCTTTCTTT. It translates to CASSLGGPEAFF.

The chain combines TRBV20-1 with TRBJ2-5, with D possibly called TRBD1 or TRBD2 (6 bases each). The germline V gene has CDR1 DFQATT and CDR2 SNEGSKA (reference sequence). Between the trimmed V and J ends, which lost 3 bases and 4 bases, there was a span of 12 bases. There are 13 residues in the CDR3. CDR3 region: CSASDGGGETQYF. In DNA form, the CDR3 reads TGCAGTGCTAGCGACGGGGGCGGAGAGACCCAGTACTTC.

The CDR3 region has the DNA TGCAGCGTTGAATTTATGGGGCAGACAGCTTTCTTT. Translation: CSVEFMGQTAFF. The V and J genes are TRBV29-1 and TRBJ1-1; a possible D gene is TRBD1 (5 bases). Trimming removed 2 bases from V and 10 bases from J, with 14 bases in between. Germline CDR1 SQVTM, CDR2 ANQGSEA. This CDR3 contains 12 residues.

At least ten counts were recorded for this clonotype. V gene TRBV19 combines with J gene TRBJ2-3; 8 bases line up with TRBD1. The V and J ends lost 4 bases and 0 bases, in that order; junction bases with no gene match: 3. Germline lookup yields CDR1 LNHDA and CDR2 SQIVND (reference sequence). The CDR3 runs to 15 residues. CDR3 coding DNA: TGTGCCAGTAGTAACCGGGACAGGAGCACAGATACGCAGTATTTT. Residues: CASSNRDRSTDTQYF.

This clonotype showed up just a few times. The chain has TRBV27 and TRBJ1-6; D possibly corresponds to TRBD1 (5 bases). This CDR3 region has 13 residues. Germline lookup yields CDR1 MNHEY and CDR2 SMNVEV (reference sequence). Trimming removed 6 bases from V and 7 bases from J, with 10 bases in between. CDR3 DNA: TGTGCCAGCAGCGACAGACCAAATTCACCCCTCCACTTT. Translated, it gives CASSDRPNSPLHF.

The chain is built from TRBV19 and TRBJ1-1, with D unclear. Trimming shortened V by 7 bases and J by 6 bases, and 12 bases separated the two germline ends. Looked up from germline, CDR1 is LNHDA and CDR2 is SQIVND (reference sequence). CDR3 length: 12 residues. CDR3: CASTPVRPEAFF. CDR3 nucleotides: TGTGCCAGTACCCCCGTTAGACCTGAAGCTTTCTTT. The variable domain in full, with the rest retrieved from reference TRBV19 and TRBJ1-1, is DGGITQSPKYLFRKEGQNVTLSCEQNLNHDAMYWYRQDPGQGLRLIYYSQIVNDFQKGDIAEGYSVSREKKESFPLTVTSAQKNPTAFYLCASTPVRPEAFFGQGTRLTVV.